Listed below are T cell receptor beta chains from one sample, sequenced in a study of T cells in Graves' hyperthyroidism and ophthalmopathy. TCRdb reprocessed the multiplex PCR reads with MiXCR, giving one entry per CDR3 protein. This table holds around 690,000 distinct CDR3 sequences, about 18% found once. The sequencing sample was made of blood. These receptors came from a man aged 45-65 years with Graves' hyperthyroidism. CDR3s include the opening cysteine and the closing phenylalanine or tryptophan. D genes are given only for firm matches. Clone size appears in some rows only: once, few, many, or a class for an expanded clone.

clone_size: few
v_call: TRBV6-1
d_call: TRBD2
j_call: TRBJ2-2
cdr3_aa: CASSELAGAPGELFF
cdr3_nt: TGTGCCAGCAGTGAGCTAGCGGGAGCCCCCGGGGAGCTGTTTTTT

clone_size: few
v_call: TRBV30
d_call: .
j_call: TRBJ2-7
cdr3_aa: CACDQSTVFGEQYF
cdr3_nt: TGTGCCTGCGATCAATCGACGGTATTTGGGGAGCAGTACTTC

clone_size: many
v_call: TRBV10-3
d_call: .
j_call: TRBJ1-1
cdr3_aa: CAISADQGMNTEAFF
cdr3_nt: TGTGCCATCAGTGCCGATCAGGGTATGAACACTGAAGCTTTCTTT

clone_size: .
v_call: TRBV2
d_call: .
j_call: TRBJ1-4
cdr3_aa: CANSETGLFATNEKLFF
cdr3_nt: TGTGCCAACAGTGAGACAGGCCTTTTTGCAACTAATGAAAAACTGTTTTTT

clone_size: many
v_call: TRBV30
d_call: .
j_call: TRBJ2-1
cdr3_aa: CAWRVLAHNEQFF
cdr3_nt: TGTGCCTGGAGAGTACTAGCCCACAATGAGCAGTTCTTC

clone_size: few
v_call: TRBV5-6
d_call: .
j_call: TRBJ2-5
cdr3_aa: CASSLFPEETQYF
cdr3_nt: TGTGCCAGCAGCTTGTTTCCAGAAGAGACCCAGTACTTC

clone_size: many
v_call: TRBV24-1
d_call: .
j_call: TRBJ2-7
cdr3_aa: CATSDTGPVLEQYF
cdr3_nt: TGTGCCACCAGTGACACCGGGCCTGTTCTTGAGCAGTACTTC

clone_size: .
v_call: TRBV3-1
d_call: TRBD2
j_call: TRBJ2-7
cdr3_aa: CASSHQTSGRANYEQYF
cdr3_nt: TGTGCCAGCAGCCATCAGACTAGCGGGAGGGCTAACTACGAGCAGTACTTC

clone_size: .
v_call: TRBV28
d_call: TRBD2
j_call: TRBJ2-1
cdr3_aa: CASSSGLAGGPADEQFF
cdr3_nt: TGTGCCAGCAGTTCGGGACTAGCGGGAGGGCCGGCGGATGAGCAGTTCTTC

clone_size: many
v_call: TRBV20-1
d_call: .
j_call: TRBJ2-4
cdr3_aa: CSARGVAKNIQYF
cdr3_nt: TGCAGTGCTAGAGGGGTAGCCAAAAACATTCAGTACTTC

clone_size: .
v_call: TRBV5-1
d_call: .
j_call: TRBJ1-4
cdr3_aa: CASSLEPPGYGTNEKLFF
cdr3_nt: TGCGCCAGCAGCTTGGAACCACCAGGATATGGGACTAATGAAAAACTGTTTTTT

clone_size: many
v_call: TRBV6-1
d_call: TRBD2
j_call: TRBJ2-2
cdr3_aa: CASWTGGDTGELFF
cdr3_nt: TGTGCCAGCTGGACGGGAGGGGACACCGGGGAGCTGTTTTTT

clone_size: many
v_call: TRBV7-2
d_call: .
j_call: TRBJ2-3
cdr3_aa: CASSLYGTSTDTQYF
cdr3_nt: TGTGCCAGCAGCTTATATGGGACTAGCACAGATACGCAGTATTTT

clone_size: many
v_call: TRBV27
d_call: TRBD2
j_call: TRBJ2-7
cdr3_aa: CASSPRLAGGYEQYF
cdr3_nt: TGTGCCAGCAGCCCCCGGCTAGCGGGAGGTTACGAGCAGTACTTC

clone_size: many
v_call: TRBV6-1
d_call: TRBD2
j_call: TRBJ2-2
cdr3_aa: CASTLAGGTTGELFF
cdr3_nt: TGTGCCAGCACACTAGCGGGAGGGACCACCGGGGAGCTGTTTTTT

clone_size: .
v_call: TRBV6-5
d_call: .
j_call: TRBJ2-7
cdr3_aa: CASSSGLMGSYEQYF
cdr3_nt: TGTGCCAGCAGTTCAGGACTTATGGGCTCCTACGAGCAGTACTTC

clone_size: .
v_call: TRBV5-1
d_call: TRBD2
j_call: TRBJ2-1
cdr3_aa: CASSSIAGIAGGKVNEQFF
cdr3_nt: TGCGCCAGCAGCTCTATCGCCGGAATAGCGGGAGGTAAGGTCAATGAGCAGTTCTTC

clone_size: many
v_call: TRBV7-9
d_call: TRBD1
j_call: TRBJ2-1
cdr3_aa: CASSPRQGAEQFF
cdr3_nt: TGTGCCAGCAGCCCAAGACAGGGAGCCGAGCAGTTCTTC

clone_size: many
v_call: TRBV2
d_call: .
j_call: TRBJ2-1
cdr3_aa: CASSEAGDPYNEQFF
cdr3_nt: TGTGCCAGCAGTGAAGCAGGGGATCCCTACAATGAGCAGTTCTTC

clone_size: many
v_call: TRBV20-1
d_call: .
j_call: TRBJ1-2
cdr3_aa: CSAMGSNSMGYTF
cdr3_nt: TGCAGTGCTATGGGGTCGAATTCGATGGGCTACACCTTC

clone_size: .
v_call: TRBV4-3
d_call: .
j_call: TRBJ2-3
cdr3_aa: CASSQGGPTDTQYF
cdr3_nt: TGCGCCAGCAGCCAAGGGGGACCGACAGATACGCAGTATTTT

clone_size: .
v_call: TRBV29-1
d_call: TRBD1
j_call: TRBJ1-1
cdr3_aa: CSVDLGRGGTEAFF
cdr3_nt: TGCAGCGTTGATCTGGGCAGGGGGGGTACTGAAGCTTTCTTT

clone_size: .
v_call: TRBV19
d_call: TRBD2
j_call: TRBJ2-7
cdr3_aa: CASSMDGRGYEQYF
cdr3_nt: TGTGCCAGTAGTATGGACGGGAGGGGCTACGAGCAGTACTTC

clone_size: many
v_call: TRBV11-3
d_call: .
j_call: TRBJ2-1
cdr3_aa: CASSPTGTMRGTYNEQFF
cdr3_nt: TGTGCCAGCAGCCCCACCGGGACAATGAGAGGGACCTACAATGAGCAGTTCTTC

clone_size: .
v_call: TRBV5-6
d_call: .
j_call: TRBJ2-7
cdr3_aa: CASSPNRDISYEQYF
cdr3_nt: TGTGCCAGCAGCCCGAACCGGGACATTTCCTACGAGCAGTACTTC